Sequencing of this T cell receptor (beta chain) was carried out in a study of blood T cell repertoires in COVID-19. Study background: COVID-19 samples, acute and convalescent, were from the United States, Italy and Spain. T cells, B-cell-depleted T cells, or PBMCs supplied cDNA or gDNA.

Seattle patient enrollment occurred during active infection, with longitudinal follow-up thereafter. The CDR3 consists of 14 residues. Germline values: CDR1 LNHNV, CDR2 YYDKDF (reference sequence). With 6 bases removed from V and 2 bases from J, the gap between germline ends came to 14 bases. How the authors handled the data: The authors estimated nucleated cell counts from reference gene primer amplification. Sequenced by immunoSEQ multiplex PCR; TCRdb stores in-frame clones only, minus some. The DNA gave D and trimming, while V, J and clone size come from that table. The sample holds 350,000 or so clones, roughly 86% seen once.

The sequence was obtained from a woman in her twenties or thirties with COVID-19, enrolled during active disease. The rearrangement joins TRBV15 to TRBJ2-7; a possible D gene is TRBD1 (5 bases). Sequencing was performed on peripheral blood. This chain's CDR3 is CATSRFKGTYEQYF. CDR3 bases: TGTGCCACCAGTAGGTTTAAGGGGACCTACGAGCAGTACTTC.